This TCR beta chain was documented in a study of blood T cell repertoires in COVID-19. Study information: Some COVID-19 samples were acute and others convalescent; all came from the United States, Italy and Spain. T cells, B-cell-depleted T cells, or PBMCs supplied cDNA or gDNA.

Germline CDR1 is SGHAT and CDR2 is FQNNGV. The length of the CDR3 is 19 residues. Trimming cost V 1 base and J 7 bases, with 23 bases left between them. How the authors handled the data: Estimated nucleated cell counts came from reference gene primer amplification. Method: immunoSEQ multiplex PCR; TCRdb's copy keeps in-frame clones and lacks some. V and J calls and clone size come straight from that table; D and trimming were deduced from the DNA. This sample has about 78,000 clones, with about three quarters found just once. In this sample, this clone turned up a few times. The material sequenced was peripheral blood. The clonotype originates from a human donor in a cohort sampled during active COVID-19. J is TRBJ1-6 and V is TRBV11-2, with unresolved D. The CDR3: CASSLALRRGASRNSPLHF. The CDR3 coding sequence is TGTGCCAGCAGCTTAGCCCTCCGGCGGGGAGCCTCCCGGAATTCACCCCTCCACTTT.